Sequencing of this T cell receptor (beta chain) was carried out in a study of blood T cell repertoires in COVID-19. About the research overall: Specimens from acute and convalescent COVID-19 originated in the United States, Italy and Spain. T cells, B-cell-depleted T cells, or PBMCs provided the cDNA or gDNA that served as material.

V was cut by 4 bases and J by 1 base, with 9 bases left in between. From germline, CDR1 is SGHNT and CDR2 YENEEA. The CDR3 length is 14 residues. Original processing methods: Using reference gene primer amplification, nucleated cell counts were estimated. This table comes from immunoSEQ multiplex PCR, and its TCRdb copy is limited to in-frame clones, with some not included. V and J calls and clone size are as listed in that table; D and trimming were resolved from the DNA. The sample yields around 270,000 clones, 80% to 90% seen once. The J gene is TRBJ2-3, the V gene TRBV11-3; the D gene is possibly TRBD1 (5 bases). Sequenced material: peripheral blood. This receptor was obtained from a man in his 60s with acute or convalescent COVID-19. The CDR3 spells CASSSSTGTDTQYF. CDR3 nucleotides: TGTGCCAGCAGCTCTTCGACAGGCACAGATACGCAGTATTTT.